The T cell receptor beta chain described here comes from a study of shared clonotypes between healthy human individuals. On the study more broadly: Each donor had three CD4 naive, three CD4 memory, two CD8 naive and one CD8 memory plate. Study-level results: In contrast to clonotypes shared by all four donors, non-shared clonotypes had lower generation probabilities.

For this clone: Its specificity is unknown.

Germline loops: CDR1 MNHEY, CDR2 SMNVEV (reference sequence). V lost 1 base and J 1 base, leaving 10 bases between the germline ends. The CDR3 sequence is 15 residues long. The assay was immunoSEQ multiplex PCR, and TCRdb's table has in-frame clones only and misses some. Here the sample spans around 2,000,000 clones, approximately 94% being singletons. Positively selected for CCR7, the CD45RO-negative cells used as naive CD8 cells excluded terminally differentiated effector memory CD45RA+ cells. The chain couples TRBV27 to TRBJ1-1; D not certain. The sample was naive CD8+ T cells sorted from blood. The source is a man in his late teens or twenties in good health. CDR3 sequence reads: CASSLLQMGNTEAFF. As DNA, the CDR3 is TGTGCCAGCAGTTTATTACAGATGGGGAACACTGAAGCTTTCTTT.